These T cell receptor beta chains were read from a single sample in a study of T cells in Graves' hyperthyroidism and ophthalmopathy. Each CDR3 protein gets one entry after TCRdb re-called the multiplex PCR reads with MiXCR. The sample has 750,000 to 950,000 distinct CDR3 sequences; 35% to 45% are singletons. The sequenced sample was blood. These TCRs come from a man between 18 and 29 years old with Graves' hyperthyroidism. The conserved cysteine and the conserved F or W are not part of the CDR3 here.

V: TRBV9
J: TRBJ2-2
length: 13
CDR3: ASSVAPTRPPELF

V: TRBV7-2
J: TRBJ2-7
length: 13
CDR3: ASSLRQASSYEQY

V: TRBV5-1
J: TRBJ2-7
length: 12
CDR3: ASKDLRSSYEQY

V: TRBV7-2
J: TRBJ2-7
length: 13
CDR3: ASSHQDGTDYEQY

V: TRBV15
J: TRBJ2-6
length: 11
CDR3: ATSSRGANVLT

V: TRBV7-3
J: TRBJ2-6
length: 14
CDR3: ASSEGPPSGANVLT

V: TRBV6-5
J: TRBJ2-5
length: 11
CDR3: ASSLSVLETQY

V: TRBV10-3
J: TRBJ1-5
length: 14
CDR3: AISEPGAGGDQPQH

V: TRBV29-1
J: TRBJ1-5
length: 13
CDR3: SVGAGFDSNQPQH

V: TRBV2
J: TRBJ1-4
length: 13
CDR3: ASLGAGALNEKLF

V: TRBV10-3
J: TRBJ2-7
length: 13
CDR3: AISPSGWGSYEQY

V: TRBV19
J: TRBJ1-1
length: 16
CDR3: ASSTHGGYRAHELEAF

V: TRBV29-1
J: TRBJ1-1
length: 10
CDR3: SVGTGYTEAF

V: TRBV4-1
J: TRBJ2-6
length: 16
CDR3: ASSQNDPPGVGANVLT

V: TRBV5-1
J: TRBJ1-4
length: 13
CDR3: ASSLAGIYNEKLF

V: TRBV2
J: -
length: 9
CDR3: ASTDNNEQY

V: TRBV12-3/TRBV12-4
J: TRBJ2-2
length: 14
CDR3: ASSFLQSPNTGELF

V: TRBV20-1
J: TRBJ1-3
length: 11
CDR3: SASRERGNTIY

V: TRBV10-3
J: TRBJ1-1
length: 13
CDR3: AIKNGQVVNTEAF

V: TRBV29-1
J: TRBJ2-7
length: 12
CDR3: SVEGRESSYEQY

V: TRBV6-6
J: TRBJ2-7
length: 14
CDR3: ASSGLVTSGSYEQY

V: TRBV7-9
J: TRBJ2-7
length: 12
CDR3: ASSWQGASAEQY

V: TRBV5-6
J: TRBJ2-7
length: 12
CDR3: ASSLTGGGLEQY

V: TRBV7-2
J: TRBJ1-1
length: 10
CDR3: ASRAGNRGAF

V: TRBV25-1
J: TRBJ2-7
length: 12
CDR3: ASRHSDRGYEQY

V: TRBV11-2
J: TRBJ2-5
length: 13
CDR3: ASSKRPGKRETQY

V: TRBV6-1
J: TRBJ2-7
length: 13
CDR3: ASSFMDGQSYEQY

V: TRBV29-1
J: TRBJ2-2
length: 12
CDR3: SSTGGTNTGELF

V: TRBV2
J: TRBJ1-1
length: 11
CDR3: ASRAHQGTEAF

V: TRBV29-1
J: TRBJ2-2
length: 14
CDR3: SVGGSSGENTGELF

V: TRBV7-9
J: TRBJ2-5
length: 14
CDR3: ASSSGTSSPGETQY

V: TRBV2
J: TRBJ1-4
length: 13
CDR3: ASSATQGTTEKLF

V: TRBV29-1
J: TRBJ1-3
length: 13
CDR3: SARKGDRGGNTIY

V: TRBV10-3
J: TRBJ1-2
length: 14
CDR3: ASSSPLDRHNYGYT

V: TRBV20-1
J: TRBJ2-5
length: 10
CDR3: SAYEEGETQY

V: TRBV5-1
J: TRBJ1-2
length: 12
CDR3: ASRPSGSNYGYT

V: TRBV5-6
J: TRBJ2-7
length: 12
CDR3: ASSWGVTGYEQY

V: TRBV7-2
J: TRBJ2-2
length: 13
CDR3: ASSYRDRVTGELF

V: TRBV7-8
J: TRBJ2-5
length: 12
CDR3: ASSPTGTGEAQY

V: TRBV7-2
J: TRBJ2-7
length: 13
CDR3: ASSSPAGRSYEQY

V: TRBV19
J: TRBJ1-1
length: 12
CDR3: ASSLAGTDTEAF

V: TRBV7-3
J: TRBJ2-2
length: 15
CDR3: ASSPTRTSGNTGELF

V: TRBV6-5
J: TRBJ2-7
length: 13
CDR3: ASSYSSGSSYEQY

V: TRBV27
J: TRBJ1-1
length: 11
CDR3: ASSLSRGTEAF

V: TRBV10-2
J: TRBJ1-5
length: 12
CDR3: ASSPSRSNQPQH

V: TRBV6-5
J: TRBJ1-1
length: 10
CDR3: ASRNRATEAF

V: TRBV5-1
J: TRBJ1-2
length: 12
CDR3: ASSFQGDGYGYT

V: TRBV29-1
J: TRBJ1-2
length: 9
CDR3: SFGRNYGYT